This T cell receptor beta chain was identified in a study of tumor-infiltrating lymphocytes in primary liver carcinoma. Study background: Surgical resection was used to treat these primary liver carcinoma patients. The patient group consisted of men and women aged 30 to 69 years.

Researchers drew blood RNA from unsorted whole blood and extracted germline DNA as well. The patients lived with chronic HBV infection and had not yet received any treatment. With approximately 500 ng total RNA as template and a constant-region primer, TCR beta cDNA was made. Each TCR beta library was derived from three nested multiplex PCR rounds that employed slightly modified ARM-PCR. Two initial PCR rounds of around 10 cycles each paired TRBV1-TRBV30 forward primers with a C-beta reverse primer. MiXCR, applied by TCRdb to the multiplex PCR reads, yields one record per CDR3 protein. This sample has hundreds of thousands of distinct CDR3 sequences; approximately 58% occur once, and the top ten carry about 18%. The CDR3 consists of 13 residues. The V gene lost 10 bases and the J gene lost 1 base, with 13 bases spanning the gap. CDR1 and CDR2 (germline): SEHNR, FQNEAQ (reference sequence).

The sequencing sample was made of peripheral blood. The gene calls are TRBV7-9 and TRBJ2-5; tentative D call: TRBD1 (6 bases). This clonotype originated in a woman aged 30 to 39 with primary liver carcinoma and hepatitis B virus infection. In DNA, the CDR3 is TGTGCCAACAGGGTGGGGAGCCAAGAGACCCAGTACTTC. Amino acids: CANRVGSQETQYF.